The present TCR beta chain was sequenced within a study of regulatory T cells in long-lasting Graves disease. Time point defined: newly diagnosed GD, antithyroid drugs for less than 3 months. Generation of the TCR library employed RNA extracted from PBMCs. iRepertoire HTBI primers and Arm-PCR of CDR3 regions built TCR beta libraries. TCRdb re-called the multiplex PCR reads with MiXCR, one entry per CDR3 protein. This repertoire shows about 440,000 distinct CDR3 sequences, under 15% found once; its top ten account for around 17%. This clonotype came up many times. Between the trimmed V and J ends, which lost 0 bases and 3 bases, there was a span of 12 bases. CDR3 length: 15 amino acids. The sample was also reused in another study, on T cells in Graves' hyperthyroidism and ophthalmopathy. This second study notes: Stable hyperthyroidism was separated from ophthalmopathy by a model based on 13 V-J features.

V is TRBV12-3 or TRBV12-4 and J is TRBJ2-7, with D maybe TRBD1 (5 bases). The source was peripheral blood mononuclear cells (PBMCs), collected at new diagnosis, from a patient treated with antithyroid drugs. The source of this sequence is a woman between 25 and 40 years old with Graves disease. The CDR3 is CASSLAPQDRYEQYF. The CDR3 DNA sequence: TGTGCCAGCAGTTTAGCGCCACAGGACCGCTACGAGCAGTACTTC.